The T cell receptor (beta chain) under discussion was sequenced for a study of graft-versus-host responses after intestinal transplantation. Study information: Multivisceral, liver-intestinal, or isolated intestinal transplants were received by the recipients. Recipients uniformly received anti-thymocyte globulin induction, followed by tacrolimus and steroids for around 3 years. General study results and limits: GvH clones surfaced in recipient marrow, some emerging earlier in ileum or blood. Patients with graft-donor T cell macrochimerism had high graft-versus-host to host-versus-graft clonal ratios in allografts.

Concerning this clone itself: Its antigen is not known. The junction differs from germline at one of its ends, possibly a read error.

The CDR3 consists of 11 residues. Germline V gene sequence: CDR1 SNHLY, CDR2 FYNNEI. The protocol was immunoSEQ multiplex PCR, while the TCRdb copy is restricted to in-frame clones and leaves out a portion. The sample has about 120,000 clones, roughly 91% seen once. The sequenced sample was unstimulated CD4+ T cells sorted from spleen or lymph node cells, obtained before intestinal transplant. The genes are TRBV2 and TRBJ1-1; 7 nucleotides align to TRBD1. This sequence was found in a human donor who received an intestinal transplant. The chain's CDR3 is CASSETGKEGF. The CDR3 region has the DNA TGTGCCAGCAGTGAGACAGGGAAAGAGGGTTTT.